This TCR beta chain is drawn from a study of T-cell memory formation after mild COVID-19. Germline V gene lookup returns CDR1 DFQATT and CDR2 SNEGSKA (reference sequence). CDR3 size: 14 residues. With V trimmed by 6 bases and J by 2 bases, 4 bases remained unmatched. In TCRdb, the 5' RACE reads were re-called with MiXCR into one record per CDR3 protein. The data contain some 490,000 distinct CDR3 sequences, 15% to 20% of them singletons. As for this clonotype: Its target is not known.

Study-level findings and limits: The SARS-CoV-2 specificity of second-wave clones reaching peak at day 37 remained unverified.

This sequence joins TRBV20-1 and TRBJ2-5, with 12 nucleotides matching TRBD2. Sequencing was done on a sample of PBMCs or a T cell subset sorted from them (not recorded which). This receptor was obtained from an adult woman who had mild COVID-19 (a few samples of this study predate the infection). Cell type and time point are not known. CDR3 sequence reads: CSAGGLAGQETQYF. The CDR3 DNA reads as TGCAGTGCCGGAGGACTAGCGGGACAAGAGACCCAGTACTTC.